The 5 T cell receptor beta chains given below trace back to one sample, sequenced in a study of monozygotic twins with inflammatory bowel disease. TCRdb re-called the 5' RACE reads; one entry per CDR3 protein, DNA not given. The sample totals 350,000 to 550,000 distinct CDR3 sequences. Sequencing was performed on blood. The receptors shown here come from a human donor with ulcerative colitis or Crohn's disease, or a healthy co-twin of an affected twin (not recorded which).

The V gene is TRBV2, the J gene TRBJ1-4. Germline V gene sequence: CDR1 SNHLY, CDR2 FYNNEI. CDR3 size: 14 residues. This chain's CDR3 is CASTQDLGSEKLFF. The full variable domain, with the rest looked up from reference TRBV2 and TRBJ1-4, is EPEVTQTPSHQVTQMGQEVILRCVPISNHLYFYWYRQILGQKVEFLVSFYNNEISEKSEIFDDQFSVERPDGSNFTLKIRSTKLEDSAMYFCASTQDLGSEKLFFGSGTQLSVL.

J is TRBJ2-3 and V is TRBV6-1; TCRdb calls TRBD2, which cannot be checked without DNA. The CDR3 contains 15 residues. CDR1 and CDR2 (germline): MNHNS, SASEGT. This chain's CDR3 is CASRGRGSPTDTQYF.

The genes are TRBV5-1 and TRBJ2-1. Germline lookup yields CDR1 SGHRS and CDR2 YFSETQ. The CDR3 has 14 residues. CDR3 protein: CASSLADAHDEQFF.

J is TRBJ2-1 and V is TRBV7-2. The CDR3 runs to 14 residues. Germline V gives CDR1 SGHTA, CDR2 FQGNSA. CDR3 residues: CASSLEDFYNEQFF. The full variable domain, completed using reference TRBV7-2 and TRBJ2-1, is GAGVSQSPSNKVTEKGKDVELRCDPISGHTALYWYRQSLGQGLEFLIYFQGNSAPDKSGLPSDRFSAERTGGSVSTLTIQRTQQEDSAVYLCASSLEDFYNEQFFGPGTRLTVL.

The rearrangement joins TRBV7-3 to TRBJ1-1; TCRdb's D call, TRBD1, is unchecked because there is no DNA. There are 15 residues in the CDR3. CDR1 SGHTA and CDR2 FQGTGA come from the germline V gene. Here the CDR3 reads CASSLNQGARTEAFF.